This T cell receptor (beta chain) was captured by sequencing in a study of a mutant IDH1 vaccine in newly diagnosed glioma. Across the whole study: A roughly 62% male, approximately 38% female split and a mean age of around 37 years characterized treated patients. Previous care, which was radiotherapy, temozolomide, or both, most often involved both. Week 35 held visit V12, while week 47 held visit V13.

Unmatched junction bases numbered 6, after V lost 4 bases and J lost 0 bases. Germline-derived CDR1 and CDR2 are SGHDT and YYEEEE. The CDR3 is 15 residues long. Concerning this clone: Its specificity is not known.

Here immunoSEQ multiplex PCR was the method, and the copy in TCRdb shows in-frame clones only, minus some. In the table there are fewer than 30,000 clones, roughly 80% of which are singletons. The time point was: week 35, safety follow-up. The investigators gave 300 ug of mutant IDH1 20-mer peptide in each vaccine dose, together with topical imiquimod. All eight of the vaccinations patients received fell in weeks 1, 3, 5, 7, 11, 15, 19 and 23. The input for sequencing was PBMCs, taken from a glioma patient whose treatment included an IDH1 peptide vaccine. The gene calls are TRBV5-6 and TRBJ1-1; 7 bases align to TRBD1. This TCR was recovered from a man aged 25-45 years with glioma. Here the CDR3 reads CASSPPGQLNTEAFF. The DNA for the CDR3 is TGTGCCAGCAGCCCCCCGGGACAGCTGAACACTGAAGCTTTCTTT.